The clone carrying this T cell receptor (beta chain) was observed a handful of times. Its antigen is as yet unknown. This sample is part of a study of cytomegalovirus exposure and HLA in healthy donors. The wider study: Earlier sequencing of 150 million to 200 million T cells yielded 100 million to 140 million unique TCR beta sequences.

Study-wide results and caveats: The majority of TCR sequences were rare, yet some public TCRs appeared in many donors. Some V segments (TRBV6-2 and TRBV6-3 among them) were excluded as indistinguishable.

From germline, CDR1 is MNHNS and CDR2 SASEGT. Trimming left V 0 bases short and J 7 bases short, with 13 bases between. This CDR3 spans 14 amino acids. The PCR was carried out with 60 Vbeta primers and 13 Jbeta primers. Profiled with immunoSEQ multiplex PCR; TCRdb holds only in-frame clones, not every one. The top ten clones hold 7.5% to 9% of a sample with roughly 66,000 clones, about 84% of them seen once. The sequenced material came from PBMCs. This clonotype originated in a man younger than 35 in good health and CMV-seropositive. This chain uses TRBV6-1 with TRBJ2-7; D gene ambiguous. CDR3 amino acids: CASSEAMGASEQYF. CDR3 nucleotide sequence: TGTGCCAGCAGTGAAGCGATGGGCGCCTCTGAGCAGTACTTC.